Included here is one T cell receptor (beta chain) sequence, with context. Its antigen is unidentified. The V gene lost 4 bases and the J gene lost 2 bases, with 11 bases spanning the gap. From germline, CDR1 is KGHSH and CDR2 LQKENI. The CDR3 totals 14 residues. Repertoires were generated with immunoSEQ multiplex PCR, while TCRdb's copy carries only in-frame clones and drops some. Counted here are about 25,000 clones, 74% occurring once; the ten biggest clones make up over 8%. The source of the sample is a study of STAT5B mutations in CD4+ large granular lymphocyte leukemia. General study points: Patient CD4-sorted repertoires looked more clonal than healthy CD4+ repertoires, even without putative leukemic clones. Higher CD4+ than CD8+ T-LGLL clonality might reflect small sample size. Top patient clones used TRBV06 genes more often: 8/27 versus 2/35 in controls.

This TCR was sampled from a human donor in good health. Sequences were obtained from CD4+ T cells from blood buffy coats. The J gene is TRBJ1-2, the V gene TRBV18, with a weak D call TRBD1 (6 bases). This chain's CDR3 is CASSRIQGNYGYTF. The CDR3 DNA reads TGTGCCAGCTCACGGATACAGGGCAACTATGGCTACACCTTC.